The clone carrying this T cell receptor beta chain has a count of ten or more. Antigen specificity is unknown. The sample comes from a study of T-cell memory formation after mild COVID-19. Background on the study: There were largely donor-specific TCR clusters. Broader study findings: Some responding clones appeared in pre-infection memory, suggesting cross-reactive memory joined.

Employing constant-segment primers, 5'RACE generated TCR alpha and TCR beta cDNA libraries bearing sample barcodes and UMIs. TCRdb re-called the 5' RACE reads through MiXCR, storing one row per CDR3 protein. In the table there are 13,000 to 15,000 distinct CDR3 sequences, over 20% of which are singletons. Germline CDR1 reads MNHEY; CDR2 reads SMNVEV (reference sequence). V trimming: 6 bases; J trimming: 2 bases; junction bases outside the gene matches: 7. This CDR3 has 16 amino acids. Sample: PBMCs or a T cell subset sorted from them (not recorded which). This chain links TRBV27 with TRBJ1-6, with TRBD1 matching 7 bases. This clonotype was obtained from a man aged 18 to 29 who had mild COVID-19 (a few samples of this study predate the infection). Cell type and time point are not known. The CDR3 nucleotides read TGTGCCAGCAGCCACAGGGGATGGACCTATAATTCACCCCTCCACTTT. This translates into CASSHRGWTYNSPLHF.